These 2 T cell receptor beta chains share one sample of origin, sequenced in a study of blood T cell repertoires in COVID-19. Clones were sequenced by immunoSEQ multiplex PCR, and TCRdb holds only the in-frame ones, with some missing. The data contain about half a million clones, approximately 85% of them seen just once; the ten biggest clones take up about 3%. The sequencing input was peripheral blood. The receptors come from a human donor in a cohort sampled during active COVID-19.

The chain is built from TRBV6-5 and TRBJ2-3; 9 bases agree with TRBD2. Germline V gives CDR1 MNHEY, CDR2 SVGAGI. The CDR3 has 15 residues. J gave up 4 bases and V 4 bases, and 6 bases lay outside the gene matches. This chain's CDR3 is CASSFIAGVPDTQYF. CDR3 in DNA: TGTGCCAGCAGTTTTATAGCGGGAGTACCAGATACGCAGTATTTT.

This chain uses TRBV7-2 with TRBJ2-1; TRBD2 matches 10 bases. Germline values: CDR1 SGHTA, CDR2 FQGNSA. The ends lost 7 bases at V and 7 bases at J; junction bases unmatched: 10. This CDR3 is 15 amino acids long. CDR3 coding DNA: TGTGCCAGCACTCAAGCGGGAGGGGTACTGAATGAGCAGTTCTTC. Translating it yields CASTQAGGVLNEQFF.